The subject of this entry is one T cell receptor beta chain. These data come from a study of CD8 T cells in ankylosing spondylitis. V was shortened by 0 bases and J by 5 bases, with 11 bases between the two germline ends. Germline V gene sequence: CDR1 LGHNA, CDR2 YNFKEQ. The CDR3 is 15 residues long. TCRdb reprocessed the 5' RACE reads with MiXCR, giving one entry per CDR3 protein. This table has fewer than 250,000 distinct CDR3 sequences, roughly 32% appearing once. This rearrangement joins TRBV4-2 to TRBJ2-1, with D perhaps matching TRBD2 (5 bases). The sample was blood, either unsorted or a sorted T cell fraction (not recorded which). This receptor was taken from a male donor with ankylosing spondylitis or in good health (not recorded which). CDR3 nucleotide sequence: TGTGCCAGCAGCCAAGAGCCTAGCCTAAACAATGAGCAGTTCTTC. Translated, it gives CASSQEPSLNNEQFF.